This entry lists 15 T cell receptor beta chains sequenced from one sample in a study of blood T cell repertoires in COVID-19. The table came from immunoSEQ multiplex PCR; TCRdb's copy has only in-frame clones and leaves some out. The table shows roughly 300,000 clones, with 85% to 90% occurring only once. The sequenced material came from peripheral blood. The receptors here all came from a woman in her twenties or thirties with COVID-19, enrolled during active disease.

The table lists this clone with a few counts. The CDR3 is CASSGWRQGEESSYEKLFF. CDR3 DNA sequence: TGTGCCAGCAGCGGATGGCGGCAGGGGGAAGAATCCTCTTATGAAAAACTGTTTTTT. The genes are TRBV7-9 and TRBJ1-4; 7 nucleotides line up with TRBD1. V shed 5 bases and J 6 bases; nucleotides not matched to a gene: 21. CDR3 length: 19 residues. Germline V gene lookup returns CDR1 SEHNR and CDR2 FQNEAQ (reference sequence).

The J gene is TRBJ2-5, the V gene TRBV5-4; TRBD2 might be the D (6 bases). The CDR3 loop spans 13 amino acids. V was trimmed by 4 bases and J by 4 bases, leaving 11 bases between them. CDR1 and CDR2 (germline): SGHNT, YYREEE (reference sequence). CDR3 in DNA: TGTGCCAGCAGCCAACTAGCACGAGAGACCCAGTACTTC. It encodes CASSQLARETQYF. Complete variable domain (other parts from reference TRBV5-4 and TRBJ2-5): ETGVTQSPTHLIKTRGQQVTLRCSSQSGHNTVSWYQQALGQGPQFIFQYYREEENGRGNFPPRFSGLQFPNYSSELNVNALELDDSALYLCASSQLARETQYFGPGTRLLVL.

V usage is TRBV3-1 (or the pseudogene TRBV3-2) and J usage is TRBJ2-2; TRBD2 agrees at 7 bases. V dropped 2 bases and J dropped 0; count of bases not matched to a gene: 6. Germline CDR1 is LGHDT and CDR2 is YNNKEL (reference sequence). This CDR3 is built from 17 residues. CDR3 in amino acids: CASSQPRLAANTGELFF. The CDR3 DNA reads as TGTGCCAGCAGCCAACCCAGGCTAGCGGCGAACACCGGGGAGCTGTTTTTT.

The rearrangement joins TRBV5-8 to TRBJ1-2; TRBD1 matches at 10 bases. V shed 3 bases and J 5 bases; nucleotides not matched to a gene: 10. Germline CDR1 SGHTS, CDR2 YDEGEE. The CDR3 has 16 amino acids. As DNA, the CDR3 is TGTGCCAGCAGCTCACGGGGGACAGGGGTAGGATATGGCTACACCTTC. Its translation: CASSSRGTGVGYGYTF.

The chain uses TRBV6-1 and TRBJ2-3, with TRBD2 matching 7 bases. Germline CDR1 is MNHNS and CDR2 is SASEGT. J gave up 5 bases and V 2 bases, and 4 bases lay outside the gene matches. The CDR3 is 14 amino acids. The CDR3 DNA reads as TGTGCCAGCAGTGAACGACTAGCCGTAGATACGCAGTATTTT. It yields the protein CASSERLAVDTQYF.

V gene TRBV19 combines with J gene TRBJ2-1, with 7 positions matching TRBD2. CDR1 and CDR2 (germline): LNHDA, SQIVND (reference sequence). This CDR3 spans 13 amino acids. V was clipped by 4 bases and J by 5 bases; unmatched bases: 2. As DNA, the CDR3 is TGTGCCAGTAGTAAGGGAGGGGACAATGAGCAGTTCTTC. Its translation: CASSKGGDNEQFF.

The J gene is TRBJ1-1, the V gene TRBV15; D perhaps matches TRBD1 (6 bases). This CDR3 spans 14 amino acids. Germline lookup yields CDR1 LNHNV and CDR2 YYDKDF (reference sequence). V was shortened by 1 base and J by 4 bases, with 10 bases between the two germline ends. CDR3: CATSRVVGGTEAFF. CDR3 sequence (DNA): TGTGCCACCAGCAGAGTGGTAGGGGGCACTGAAGCTTTCTTT. Looking up the rest from reference TRBV15 and TRBJ1-1 gives the full variable domain: DAMVIQNPRYQVTQFGKPVTLSCSQTLNHNVMYWYQQKSSQAPKLLFHYYDKDFNNEADTPDNFQSRRPNTSFCFLDIRSPGLGDTAMYLCATSRVVGGTEAFFGQGTRLTVV.

This clone was recorded once. The chain joins TRBV27 to TRBJ2-3; 8 nucleotides align to TRBD1. Germline loops: CDR1 MNHEY, CDR2 SMNVEV (reference sequence). V lost 6 bases to trimming and J lost 5 bases; unmatched junction nucleotides: 10. CDR3 length: 15 amino acids. The CDR3 DNA reads as TGTGCCAGCAGGCAAGAAGGACAGGGAGGAGATACGCAGTATTTT. The encoded protein is CASRQEGQGGDTQYF.

The chain uses TRBV4-2 and TRBJ2-2; 9 nucleotides match TRBD2. The germline V gene has CDR1 LGHNA and CDR2 YNFKEQ. The CDR3 spans 18 residues. Unmatched junction bases numbered 13, after V lost 1 base and J lost 7 bases. CDR3 DNA: TGTGCCAGCAGCCAAGCCTACGGCGGGGGGGCGACGAACGGGGAGCTGTTTTTT. Its translation: CASSQAYGGGATNGELFF.

CDR3 DNA sequence: TGTGCCAGCAGCCTACTAGCGGGGGGAGGAGAGACCCAGTACTTC. It codes for CASSLLAGGGETQYF. This chain joins TRBV14 and TRBJ2-5, with 12 bases matching TRBD2. CDR3 size: 15 residues. The V gene's germline CDR1 is SGHDN and CDR2 FVKESK. J was trimmed by 4 bases and V by 4 bases; bases with no gene match: 4.

The rearrangement joins TRBV27 to TRBJ1-1; D unclear. The CDR3 totals 13 residues. The germline V and J ends were trimmed by 5 bases and 3 bases, with 10 bases remaining between them. CDR1 and CDR2 (germline): MNHEY, SMNVEV (reference sequence). Here the CDR3 reads CASSLTVDTEAFF. As DNA, the CDR3 is TGTGCCAGCAGTCTCACAGTGGACACTGAAGCTTTCTTT.

The gene calls are TRBV5-1 and TRBJ1-2; D gene ambiguous. V was clipped by 0 bases and J by 0 bases, with 9 bases between them. CDR1 and CDR2 from the germline V gene are SGHRS and YFSETQ. This CDR3 region has 15 residues. The CDR3 DNA reads as TGCGCCAGCAGCTTGGAGCTTAGCCCTAACTATGGCTACACCTTC. It translates to CASSLELSPNYGYTF.

The V call is TRBV2, the J call TRBJ2-2, with D possibly being TRBD2 (6 bases). Between the trimmed V and J ends, which lost 3 bases and 2 bases, there was a span of 13 bases. In germline, CDR1 is SNHLY, CDR2 FYNNEI. This CDR3 is 16 amino acids long. CDR3 in amino acids: CASSEGLAVNTGELFF. The CDR3 bases are TGTGCCAGCAGTGAGGGGTTAGCGGTAAACACCGGGGAGCTGTTTTTT.

A word on this clone: Other DNA sequences in the same sample also yield this CDR3. The V call is TRBV5-4, the J call TRBJ1-2, with TRBD1 as a possible D gene (6 bases). The CDR3 is made up of 12 amino acids. Germline-derived CDR1 and CDR2 are SGHNT and YYREEE (reference sequence). V was clipped by 4 bases and J by 4 bases, with 8 bases between them. Here the CDR3 reads CASSLDSYGYTF. The CDR3 DNA reads TGTGCCAGCAGCCTGGACAGCTATGGCTACACCTTC.

The V and J genes are TRBV7-9 and TRBJ2-7; D not certain. Trimming took off 5 bases at V and 10 bases at J, with 15 bases between the two ends. The CDR3 covers 12 residues. CDR1 SEHNR and CDR2 FQNEAQ come from the germline V gene (reference sequence). DNA for the CDR3: TGTGCCAGCAGCCTGGGCCAATTATCTCAGTACTTC. It codes for CASSLGQLSQYF.